This TCR beta chain was recovered during a study of T cell changes during pregnancy in multiple sclerosis (dated by TCRdb to between 2017 and 2020). Describing the broader study: The study looked at changes in the T cell repertoire across pregnancy in women with multiple sclerosis.

Regarding this clone: Its antigen is not yet known. The sample holds no much larger clone one base away, and base qualities are not on file.

The junction shows trimming of 0 bases on V and 6 bases on J, and the gene matches do not reach 14 bases of it. The CDR3 starts with the cysteine, ends with the phenylalanine, and has 18 residues. Just CDR3 DNA is preserved here, 54 bases in frame from base 1. CDR1 and CDR2 were assigned from the germline V gene as SGDLS and YYNGEE. Receptor amplification or capture employed the immunoSEQ multiplex PCR assay. Drawn from immuneACCESS, this table holds only the in-frame rearrangements with V and J called that TCRdb kept. Clones are partly lost; checked studies trace under half to an unresolved V gene and leave the rest unexplained. In this sample the table shows tens of thousands of clones, around nine tenths of which occur a single time. 0.56% of the sample goes to the ten largest clones.

The sequence joins TRBV9 to TRBJ2-3; the central 9 bases match TRBD2. Sequencing used CD4+ T cells from peripheral blood mononuclear cells, obtained before pregnancy. The sequence derives from a female donor with multiple sclerosis, enrolled in a pregnancy study. The bases read TGTGCCAGCAGCGTAGTGGGTAGCGGGGGACCGATAGGGGATACGCAGTATTTT. This yields the protein CASSVVGSGGPIGDTQYF.